Presented here are 3 T cell receptor beta chains from one specimen sequenced in a study of cytomegalovirus exposure and HLA in healthy donors. The study ran its PCR with 60 Vbeta and 13 Jbeta primers. The assay was immunoSEQ multiplex PCR, and TCRdb's table has in-frame clones only and misses some. The sample has around 250,000 clones; about 80% are singletons. The specimen was PBMCs. The receptors come from a woman in her fifties or sixties in good health and CMV-seropositive.

The chain links TRBV7-9 to TRBJ2-3, with 10 bases aligning to TRBD1. Germline loops: CDR1 SEHNR, CDR2 FQNEAQ (reference sequence). The length of the CDR3 is 16 residues. J was trimmed by 6 bases and V by 6 bases; bases with no gene match: 12. CDR3 protein: CASRLLADRGNDTQYF. The CDR3 region has the DNA TGTGCCAGCAGGTTGTTGGCGGACAGGGGGAATGATACGCAGTATTTT.

The chain joins TRBV19 to TRBJ1-2; D gene uncertain. Trimming removed 6 bases at V and 2 bases at J, with 13 bases between. The CDR3 has 14 amino acids. CDR1 LNHDA and CDR2 SQIVND come from the germline V gene (reference sequence). This CDR3 is CASRNGSSNYGYTF. Written as DNA, the CDR3 is TGTGCCAGTAGAAATGGCAGTTCAAACTATGGCTACACCTTC.

This clone was found a few times. As DNA, the CDR3 is TGTGCCAGTAGTACTCTAGCGGGTCCCTACAATGAGCAGTTCTTC. This translates into CASSTLAGPYNEQFF. The V and J genes are TRBV19 and TRBJ2-1, with TRBD2 matching over 8 bases. With V trimmed by 4 bases and J by 2 bases, 4 bases remained unmatched. This CDR3 is 15 amino acids long. Germline V gene sequence: CDR1 LNHDA, CDR2 SQIVND (reference sequence).